The 20 T cell receptor beta chains reported below all come from one sample, sequenced in a study of blood T cell repertoires in COVID-19. Measured with immunoSEQ multiplex PCR; TCRdb has only the in-frame clones, and not every one. In the table there are about 170,000 clones, 65% to 80% of which are singletons. Sequencing input: PBMCs or T cells enriched from blood (not recorded which). These receptors all come from an older woman in a cohort exposed to, infected with or recovered from COVID-19 (not recorded which).

The rearrangement uses TRBV25-1 and TRBJ1-1, with D maybe TRBD1 (6 bases). The ends were cut back, 5 bases at V and 6 bases at J, with 13 bases in the middle. This CDR3 contains 13 residues. The V gene's germline CDR1 is MGHDK and CDR2 SYGVNS. The CDR3 DNA is TGTGCCAGCAGTATCTCAGGGGTCTCTGAAGCTTTCTTT. It yields the protein CASSISGVSEAFF.

The chain joins TRBV27 to TRBJ1-1; 7 bases fit TRBD1. The germline V gene encodes CDR1 MNHEY and CDR2 SMNVEV (reference sequence). This CDR3 comprises 12 residues. V lost 5 bases and J lost 5; bases outside the gene matches: 2. The CDR3 region has the DNA TGTGCCAGCAGTCCAGGGGGAACTGAAGCTTTCTTT. Translated: CASSPGGTEAFF.

The chain carries TRBV28 and TRBJ1-5; TRBD1 aligns across 10 bases. The V gene's germline CDR1 is MDHEN and CDR2 SYDVKM. V was clipped by 7 bases and J by 5 bases; unmatched bases: 8. This CDR3 comprises 15 residues. In DNA form, the CDR3 reads TGTGCCAGCACCTGGGGGACAGGGGTACATCAGCCCCAGCATTTT. Translation: CASTWGTGVHQPQHF.

The genes are TRBV12-5 and TRBJ2-7, with D possibly matching TRBD1 (6 bases). This CDR3 comprises 16 residues. Per germline, CDR1 LGHNT and CDR2 FRNRAP. The V gene lost 1 base and the J gene lost 7 bases, with 20 bases spanning the gap. The CDR3 DNA reads TGTGCTAGTGGTTTGGGGACGGGGACACCCGAAGAGGAGCAGTACTTC. This encodes CASGLGTGTPEEEQYF.

The V call is TRBV5-5, the J call TRBJ2-5, with 8 bases that match TRBD2. CDR1 SGHKS and CDR2 YYEKEE come from the germline V gene (reference sequence). This CDR3 spans 13 amino acids. V lost 5 bases, J lost 5 bases, and 5 bases stayed unmatched. This CDR3 is CASSLGRAETQYF. As DNA, the CDR3 is TGTGCCAGCAGTCTCGGGAGGGCGGAGACCCAGTACTTC.

J is TRBJ1-1 and V is TRBV12-3 or TRBV12-4; no clear D gene. The CDR3 is 12 amino acids. Trimming pared 4 bases from V and 11 bases from J, leaving 14 bases between. DNA of the CDR3: TGTGCCAGCAGTTCTGTTTGGGCTCGGGCTTTCTTT. The encoded protein is CASSSVWARAFF.

V is TRBV3-1 (or the pseudogene TRBV3-2) and J is TRBJ2-3; D gene uncertain. The germline V gene has CDR1 LGHDT and CDR2 YNNKEL (reference sequence). This CDR3 region has 13 residues. V was trimmed by 5 bases and J by 4 bases, leaving 10 bases between them. As DNA, the CDR3 is TGTGCCAGCAGCGCGAGAGGTGCAGATACGCAGTATTTT. Amino acids: CASSARGADTQYF.

The chain is built from TRBV2 and TRBJ1-4, with 7 bases matching TRBD1. Looked up from germline, CDR1 is SNHLY and CDR2 is FYNNEI. This CDR3 has 15 residues. V lost 11 bases and J lost 2; bases outside the gene matches: 11. The CDR3 reads CAGNRGGTTNEKLFF. CDR3 DNA: TGTGCCGGGAACAGGGGCGGGACGACTAATGAAAAACTGTTTTTT. The complete variable domain, with remaining parts taken from reference TRBV2 and TRBJ1-4, reads EPEVTQTPSHQVTQMGQEVILRCVPISNHLYFYWYRQILGQKVEFLVSFYNNEISEKSEIFDDQFSVERPDGSNFTLKIRSTKLEDSAMYFCAGNRGGTTNEKLFFGSGTQLSVL.

V and J are TRBV5-8 and TRBJ2-3; TRBD2 is a possible D gene (5 bases). V was pared by 4 bases and J by 2 bases, with 11 bases between. CDR3 length: 14 amino acids. From germline, CDR1 is SGHTS and CDR2 YDEGEE. The DNA for the CDR3 is TGTGCCAGCAGCGCGGCGGGCCACACAGATACGCAGTATTTT. The encoded protein is CASSAAGHTDTQYF. Supplemented by reference TRBV5-8 and TRBJ2-3, the full variable domain reads EAGVTQSPTHLIKTRGQQATLRCSPISGHTSVYWYQQALGLGLQFLLWYDEGEERNRGNFPPRFSGRQFPNYSSELNVNALELEDSALYLCASSAAGHTDTQYFGPGTRLTVL.

The chain couples TRBV4-3 to TRBJ2-1; maybe TRBD2 (7 bases). This CDR3 is built from 14 residues. V dropped 8 bases and J dropped 8 bases, with 19 bases sitting between them. Looked up from germline, CDR1 is LGHNA and CDR2 is YSLEER. CDR3 sequence: CASAREGQTHEQFF. The CDR3 DNA is TGCGCCAGCGCCAGGGAGGGACAAACCCATGAGCAGTTCTTC.

The gene calls are TRBV6-2 or TRBV6-3 and TRBJ2-2, with D possibly being TRBD2 (7 bases). The germline gives CDR1 MNHEY, CDR2 SVGEGT. This CDR3 spans 17 amino acids. V was pared by 5 bases and J by 3 bases, with 19 bases between. CDR3 loop: CASSRRMRGRDTGELFF. As DNA, the CDR3 is TGTGCCAGCAGTAGACGCATGAGGGGGAGGGACACCGGGGAGCTGTTTTTT.

This clone showed up just once. The gene calls are TRBV5-1 and TRBJ1-1; maybe TRBD1 (5 bases). Germline lookup yields CDR1 SGHRS and CDR2 YFSETQ. CDR3 size: 17 residues. Trimming shortened V by 0 bases and J by 0 bases, and 15 bases separated the two germline ends. The CDR3 is CASSLARGSIMNTEAFF. As DNA, the CDR3 is TGCGCCAGCAGCTTGGCTAGGGGTAGCATAATGAACACTGAAGCTTTCTTT.

A few counts support this clone. V usage is TRBV10-1 and J usage is TRBJ1-1, with D possibly matching TRBD1 (5 bases). This CDR3 spans 13 amino acids. V gave up 3 bases and J gave up 5 bases, with 10 bases separating them. Germline CDR1 is WNHNN and CDR2 is SYGVQD (reference sequence). DNA for the CDR3: TGCGCCAGCAGTGACATAAGGGGAACTGAAGCTTTCTTT. This encodes CASSDIRGTEAFF.

The rearrangement uses TRBV24-1 and TRBJ2-1; possibly TRBD1 for D (6 bases). Germline CDR1 KGHDR, CDR2 SFDVKD. The CDR3 spans 13 residues. V lost 9 bases to trimming and J lost 4 bases, with 12 bases between them. The CDR3 sequence: CATQDRLYNEQFF. CDR3 bases: TGTGCCACCCAGGACAGACTTTACAATGAGCAGTTCTTC.

This clone has only one observation. The chain couples TRBV11-3 to TRBJ2-3; 8 positions agree with TRBD2. Germline V lookup: CDR1 SGHNT, CDR2 YENEEA. V gave up 4 bases and J gave up 6 bases; unmatched junction bases: 6. The CDR3 runs to 14 residues. The CDR3 region has the DNA TGTGCCAGCAGCTCGTGGACTAGCTCGGATACGCAGTATTTT. Its translation is CASSSWTSSDTQYF.

The sample holds one count of this clone. The J gene is TRBJ2-7, the V gene TRBV7-9, with D maybe TRBD1 (6 bases). The CDR3 consists of 14 residues. V lost 2 bases and J 0 bases, leaving 8 bases between the germline ends. The germline gives CDR1 SEHNR, CDR2 FQNEAQ (reference sequence). The DNA of the CDR3 is TGTGCCAGCAGCTTACAGGACAGCTCCTACGAGCAGTACTTC. Amino acids: CASSLQDSSYEQYF.

This clone was picked up one time. The chain carries TRBV6-5 and TRBJ1-3; D not certain. Trimming shortened V by 10 bases and J by 1 base, and 14 bases separated the two germline ends. This CDR3 has 14 residues. CDR1 is MNHEY and CDR2 is SVGAGI in the germline V gene. The CDR3 DNA reads as TGTGCCACCTCCTCGAGCGGATCTGGAAACACCATATATTTT. Protein: CATSSSGSGNTIYF.

This sequence joins TRBV9 and TRBJ2-6, with D possibly matching TRBD1 (5 bases). The V end was cut by 4 bases, the J end by 0 bases, with 8 bases between. Germline-derived CDR1 and CDR2 are SGDLS and YYNGEE. The CDR3 is made up of 15 amino acids. The CDR3 loop is CASSMQGSGANVLTF. The CDR3, as DNA: TGTGCCAGCAGCATGCAGGGCTCTGGGGCCAACGTCCTGACTTTC.

Only one count was recorded for this clone. The CDR3 sequence: CASRRGGSGENEQFF. As DNA, the CDR3 is TGCGCCAGCAGGCGGGGCGGGAGTGGGGAGAATGAGCAGTTCTTC. The V and J genes are TRBV5-1 and TRBJ2-1; the match to TRBD2 covers 7 bases. From germline, CDR1 is SGHRS and CDR2 YFSETQ. The V segment lost 5 bases and the J segment 7 bases; nucleotides outside the gene matches: 12. The CDR3 length is 15 residues.

The genes are TRBV28 and TRBJ1-2; a weak D match, TRBD1 (5 bases). V was cut by 3 bases and J by 2 bases, with 10 bases left in between. Germline CDR1 reads MDHEN; CDR2 reads SYDVKM. This CDR3 contains 14 residues. As DNA, the CDR3 is TGTGCCAGCAGTTTGGGTGCAGGGAACTATGGCTACACCTTC. Translating gives CASSLGAGNYGYTF.